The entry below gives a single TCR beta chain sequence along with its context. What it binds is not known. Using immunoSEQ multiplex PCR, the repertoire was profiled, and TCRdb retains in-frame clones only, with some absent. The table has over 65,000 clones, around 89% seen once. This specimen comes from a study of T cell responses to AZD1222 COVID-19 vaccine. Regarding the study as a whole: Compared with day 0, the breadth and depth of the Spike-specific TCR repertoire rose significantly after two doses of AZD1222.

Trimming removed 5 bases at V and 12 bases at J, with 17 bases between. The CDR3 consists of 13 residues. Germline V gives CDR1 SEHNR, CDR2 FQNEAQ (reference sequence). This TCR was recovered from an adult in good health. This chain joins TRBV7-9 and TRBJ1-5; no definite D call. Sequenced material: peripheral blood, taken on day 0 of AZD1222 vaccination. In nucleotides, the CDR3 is TGTGCCAGCAGCCCAGAGTGGTCTAGTCTCCAGCATTTT. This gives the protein CASSPEWSSLQHF.